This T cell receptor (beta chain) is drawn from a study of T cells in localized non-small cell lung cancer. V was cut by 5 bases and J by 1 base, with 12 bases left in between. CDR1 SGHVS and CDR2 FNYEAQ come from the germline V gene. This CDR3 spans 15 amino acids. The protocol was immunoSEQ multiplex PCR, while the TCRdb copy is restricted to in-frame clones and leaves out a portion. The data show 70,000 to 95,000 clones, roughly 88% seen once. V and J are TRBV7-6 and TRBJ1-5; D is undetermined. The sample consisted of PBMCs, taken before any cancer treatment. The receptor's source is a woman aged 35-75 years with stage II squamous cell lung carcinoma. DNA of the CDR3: TGTGCCAGCAGCCTAATGGACGACAGCAATCAGCCCCAGCATTTT. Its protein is CASSLMDDSNQPQHF.